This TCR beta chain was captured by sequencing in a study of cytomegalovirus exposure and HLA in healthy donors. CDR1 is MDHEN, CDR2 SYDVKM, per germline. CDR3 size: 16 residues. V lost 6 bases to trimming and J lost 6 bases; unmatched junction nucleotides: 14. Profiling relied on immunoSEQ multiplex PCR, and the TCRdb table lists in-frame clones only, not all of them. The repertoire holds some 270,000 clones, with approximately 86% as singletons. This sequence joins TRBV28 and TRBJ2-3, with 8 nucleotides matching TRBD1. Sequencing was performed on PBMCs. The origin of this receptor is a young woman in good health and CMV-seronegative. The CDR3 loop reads CASSARGGQGLDTQYF. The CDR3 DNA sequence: TGTGCCAGCAGCGCGCGCGGAGGACAGGGCTTGGATACGCAGTATTTT. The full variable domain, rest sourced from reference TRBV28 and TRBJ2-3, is DVKVTQSSRYLVKRTGEKVFLECVQDMDHENMFWYRQDPGLGLRLIYFSYDVKMKEKGDIPEGYSVSREKKERFSLILESASTNQTSMYLCASSARGGQGLDTQYFGPGTRLTVL.